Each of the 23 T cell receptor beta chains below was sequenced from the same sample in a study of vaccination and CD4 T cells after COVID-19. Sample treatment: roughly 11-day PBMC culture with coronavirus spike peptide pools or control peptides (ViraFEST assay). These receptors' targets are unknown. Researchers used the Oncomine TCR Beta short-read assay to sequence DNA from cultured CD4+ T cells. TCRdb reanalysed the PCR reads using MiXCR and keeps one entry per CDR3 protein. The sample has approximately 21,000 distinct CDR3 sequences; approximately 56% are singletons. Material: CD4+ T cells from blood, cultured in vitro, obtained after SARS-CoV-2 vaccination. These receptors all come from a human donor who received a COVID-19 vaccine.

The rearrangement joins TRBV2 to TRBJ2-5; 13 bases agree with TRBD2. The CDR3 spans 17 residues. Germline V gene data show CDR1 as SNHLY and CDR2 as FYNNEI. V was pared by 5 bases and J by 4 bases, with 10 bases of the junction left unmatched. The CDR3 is CASSFRATSGGSETQYF. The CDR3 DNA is TGTGCCAGCAGTTTTAGGGCGACTAGCGGGGGGTCAGAGACCCAGTACTTC.

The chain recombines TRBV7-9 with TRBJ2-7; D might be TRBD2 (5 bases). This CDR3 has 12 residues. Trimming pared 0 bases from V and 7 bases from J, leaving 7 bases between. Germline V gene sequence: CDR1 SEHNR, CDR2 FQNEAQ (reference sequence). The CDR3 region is CASSLARGEQYF. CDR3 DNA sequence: TGTGCCAGCAGCTTAGCCAGAGGGGAGCAGTACTTC.

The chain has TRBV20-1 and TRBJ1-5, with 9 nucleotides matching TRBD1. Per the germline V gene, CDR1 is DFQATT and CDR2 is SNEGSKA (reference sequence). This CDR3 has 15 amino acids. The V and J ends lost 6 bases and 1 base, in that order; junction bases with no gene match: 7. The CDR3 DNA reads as TGCAGTGCCACTTACAGGGGGCGAAGCAATCAGCCCCAGCATTTT. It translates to CSATYRGRSNQPQHF.

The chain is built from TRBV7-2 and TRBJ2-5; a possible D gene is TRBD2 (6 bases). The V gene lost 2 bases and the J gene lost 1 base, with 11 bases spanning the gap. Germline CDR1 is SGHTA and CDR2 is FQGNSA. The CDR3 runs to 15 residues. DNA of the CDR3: TGTGCCAGCAGCTTATACGGGGGAAGCCAAGAGACCCAGTACTTC. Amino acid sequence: CASSLYGGSQETQYF.

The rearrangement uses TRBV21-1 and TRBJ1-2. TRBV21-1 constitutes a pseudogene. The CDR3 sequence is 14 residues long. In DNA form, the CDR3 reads TGTGCCAGCAGCAAAGCCCTTGACAAGTATGGCTACACCTTC. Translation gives CASSKALDKYGYTF.

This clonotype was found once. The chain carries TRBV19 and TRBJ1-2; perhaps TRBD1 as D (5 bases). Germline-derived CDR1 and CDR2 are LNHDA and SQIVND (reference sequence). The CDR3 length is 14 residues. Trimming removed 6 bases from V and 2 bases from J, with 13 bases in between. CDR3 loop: CASRGELGNYGYTF. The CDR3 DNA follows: TGTGCCAGTAGAGGGGAGCTCGGAAACTATGGCTACACCTTC.

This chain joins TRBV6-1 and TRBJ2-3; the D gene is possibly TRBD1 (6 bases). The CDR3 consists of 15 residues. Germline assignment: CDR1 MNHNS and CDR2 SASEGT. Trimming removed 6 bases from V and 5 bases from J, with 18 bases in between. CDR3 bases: TGTGCCAGCAGCTATCAGGGGCACGAGGGAGATACGCAGTATTTT. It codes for CASSYQGHEGDTQYF.

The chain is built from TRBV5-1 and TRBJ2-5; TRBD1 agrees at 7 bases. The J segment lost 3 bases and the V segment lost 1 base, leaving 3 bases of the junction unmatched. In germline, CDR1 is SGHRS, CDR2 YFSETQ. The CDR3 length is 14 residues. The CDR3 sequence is CASSLRQGEETQYF. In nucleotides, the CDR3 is TGCGCCAGCAGCTTGAGGCAGGGGGAAGAGACCCAGTACTTC. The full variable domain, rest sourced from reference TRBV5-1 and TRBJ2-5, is KAGVTQTPRYLIKTRGQQVTLSCSPISGHRSVSWYQQTPGQGLQFLFEYFSETQRNKGNFPGRFSGRQFSNSRSEMNVSTLELGDSALYLCASSLRQGEETQYFGPGTRLLVL.

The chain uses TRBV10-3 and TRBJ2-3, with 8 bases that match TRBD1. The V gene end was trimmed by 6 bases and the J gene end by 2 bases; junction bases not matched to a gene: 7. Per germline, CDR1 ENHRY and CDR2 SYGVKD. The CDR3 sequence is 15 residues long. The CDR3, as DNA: TGTGCCATCAGCCAAGAGGGACAGGCCACAGATACGCAGTATTTT. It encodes CAISQEGQATDTQYF.

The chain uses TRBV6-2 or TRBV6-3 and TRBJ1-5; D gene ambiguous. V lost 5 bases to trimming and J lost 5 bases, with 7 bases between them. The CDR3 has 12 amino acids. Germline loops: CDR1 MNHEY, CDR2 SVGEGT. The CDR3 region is CASSTPYQPQHF. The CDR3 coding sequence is TGTGCCAGCAGTACCCCTTATCAGCCCCAGCATTTT.

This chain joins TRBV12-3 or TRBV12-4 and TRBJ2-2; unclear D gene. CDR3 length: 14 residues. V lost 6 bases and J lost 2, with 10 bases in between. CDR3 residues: CASSPTHNTGELFF. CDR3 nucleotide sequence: TGTGCCAGCAGCCCGACACATAACACCGGGGAGCTGTTTTTT.

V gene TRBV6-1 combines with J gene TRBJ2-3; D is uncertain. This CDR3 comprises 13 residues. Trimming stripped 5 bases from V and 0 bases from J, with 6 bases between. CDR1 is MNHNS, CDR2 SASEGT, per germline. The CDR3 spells CASSRASTDTQYF. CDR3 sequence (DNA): TGTGCCAGCAGTCGGGCTAGCACAGATACGCAGTATTTT.

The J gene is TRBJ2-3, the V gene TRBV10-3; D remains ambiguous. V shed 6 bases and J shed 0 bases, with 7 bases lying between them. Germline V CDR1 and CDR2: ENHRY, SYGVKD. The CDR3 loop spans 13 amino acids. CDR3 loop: CAIRAESTDTQYF. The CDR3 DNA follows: TGTGCCATCAGAGCAGAAAGCACAGATACGCAGTATTTT.

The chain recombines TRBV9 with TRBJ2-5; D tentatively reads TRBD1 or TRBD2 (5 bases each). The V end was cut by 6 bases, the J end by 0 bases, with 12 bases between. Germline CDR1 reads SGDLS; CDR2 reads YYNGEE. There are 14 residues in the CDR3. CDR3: CASTLGENQETQYF. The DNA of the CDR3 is TGTGCCAGCACCCTAGGGGAGAACCAAGAGACCCAGTACTTC.

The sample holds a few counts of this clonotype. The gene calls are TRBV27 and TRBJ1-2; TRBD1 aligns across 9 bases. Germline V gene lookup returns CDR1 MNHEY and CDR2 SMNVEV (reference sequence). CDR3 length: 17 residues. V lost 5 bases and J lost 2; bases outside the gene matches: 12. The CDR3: CASSKSPTGGRNYGYTF. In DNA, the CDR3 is TGTGCCAGCAGTAAATCCCCCACAGGGGGCCGGAACTATGGCTACACCTTC.

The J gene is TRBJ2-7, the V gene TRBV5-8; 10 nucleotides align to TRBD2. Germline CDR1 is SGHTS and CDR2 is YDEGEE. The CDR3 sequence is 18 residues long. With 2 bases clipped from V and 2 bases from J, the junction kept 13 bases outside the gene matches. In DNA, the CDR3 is TGTGCCAGCAGCTTAGGACTGACCCTAGCGGGGGATGCCTACGAGCAGTACTTC. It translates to CASSLGLTLAGDAYEQYF.

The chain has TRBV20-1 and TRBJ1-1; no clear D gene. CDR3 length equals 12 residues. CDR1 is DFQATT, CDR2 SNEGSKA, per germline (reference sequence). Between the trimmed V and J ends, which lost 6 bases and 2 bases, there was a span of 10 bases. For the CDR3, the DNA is TGCAGTGCGGCCTCCCATAACACTGAAGCTTTCTTT. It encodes CSAASHNTEAFF.

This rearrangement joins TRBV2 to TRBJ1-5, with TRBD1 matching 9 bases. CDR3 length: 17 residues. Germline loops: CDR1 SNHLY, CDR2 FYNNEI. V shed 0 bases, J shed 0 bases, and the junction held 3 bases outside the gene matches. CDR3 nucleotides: TGTGCCAGCAGTGAAGCGGGGACAGGGTATAGCAATCAGCCCCAGCATTTT. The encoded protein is CASSEAGTGYSNQPQHF. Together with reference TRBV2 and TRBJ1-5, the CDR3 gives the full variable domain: EPEVTQTPSHQVTQMGQEVILRCVPISNHLYFYWYRQILGQKVEFLVSFYNNEISEKSEIFDDQFSVERPDGSNFTLKIRSTKLEDSAMYFCASSEAGTGYSNQPQHFGDGTRLSIL.

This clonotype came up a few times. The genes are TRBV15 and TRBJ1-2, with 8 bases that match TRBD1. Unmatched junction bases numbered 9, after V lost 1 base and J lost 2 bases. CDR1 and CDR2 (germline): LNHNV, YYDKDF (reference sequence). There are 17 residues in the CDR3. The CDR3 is CATSRVGTGLFNYGYTF. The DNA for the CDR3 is TGTGCCACCAGCAGAGTAGGGACAGGACTTTTCAACTATGGCTACACCTTC.

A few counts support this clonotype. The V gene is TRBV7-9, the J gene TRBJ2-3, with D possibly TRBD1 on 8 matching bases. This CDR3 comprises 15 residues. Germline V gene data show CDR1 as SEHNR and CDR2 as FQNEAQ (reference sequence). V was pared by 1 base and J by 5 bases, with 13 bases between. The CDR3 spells CASSLVTGGEDTQYF. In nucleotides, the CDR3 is TGTGCCAGCAGCTTAGTTACAGGGGGGGAAGATACGCAGTATTTT.

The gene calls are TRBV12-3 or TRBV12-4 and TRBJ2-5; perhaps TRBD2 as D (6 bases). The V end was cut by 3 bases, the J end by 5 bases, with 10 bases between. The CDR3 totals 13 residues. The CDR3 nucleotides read TGTGCCAGCAGTTTGACTAGGGCCGAGACCCAGTACTTC. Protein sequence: CASSLTRAETQYF.

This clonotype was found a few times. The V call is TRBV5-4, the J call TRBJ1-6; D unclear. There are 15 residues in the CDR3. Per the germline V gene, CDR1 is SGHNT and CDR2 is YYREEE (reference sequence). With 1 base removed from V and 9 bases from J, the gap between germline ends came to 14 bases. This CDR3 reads CASSLKAAITSPLHF. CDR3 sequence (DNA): TGTGCCAGCAGCTTGAAAGCCGCGATTACTTCACCCCTCCACTTT.

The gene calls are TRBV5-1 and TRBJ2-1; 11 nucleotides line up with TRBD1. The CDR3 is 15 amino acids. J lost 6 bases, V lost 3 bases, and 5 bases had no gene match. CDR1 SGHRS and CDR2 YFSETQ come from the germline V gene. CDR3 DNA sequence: TGCGCCAGCAGCTCAGACGGGACAGGGGGCAATGAGCAGTTCTTC. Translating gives CASSSDGTGGNEQFF.